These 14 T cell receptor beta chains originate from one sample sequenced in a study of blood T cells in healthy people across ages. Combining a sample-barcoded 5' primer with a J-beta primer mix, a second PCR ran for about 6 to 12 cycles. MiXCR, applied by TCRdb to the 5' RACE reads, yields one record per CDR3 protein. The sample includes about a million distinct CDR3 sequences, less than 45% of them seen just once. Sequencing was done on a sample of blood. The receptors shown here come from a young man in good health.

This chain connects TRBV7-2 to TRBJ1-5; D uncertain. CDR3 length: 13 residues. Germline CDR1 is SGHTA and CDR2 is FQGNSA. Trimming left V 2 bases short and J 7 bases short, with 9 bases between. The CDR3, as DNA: TGTGCCAGCAGCTTATGGGCCCACCAGCCCCAGCATTTT. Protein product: CASSLWAHQPQHF.

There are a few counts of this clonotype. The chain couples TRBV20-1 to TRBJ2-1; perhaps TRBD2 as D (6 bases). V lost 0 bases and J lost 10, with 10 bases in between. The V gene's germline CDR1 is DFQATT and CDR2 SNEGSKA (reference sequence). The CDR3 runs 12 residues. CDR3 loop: CSARDGGVEQFF. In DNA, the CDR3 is TGCAGTGCTAGAGATGGAGGGGTAGAGCAGTTCTTC.

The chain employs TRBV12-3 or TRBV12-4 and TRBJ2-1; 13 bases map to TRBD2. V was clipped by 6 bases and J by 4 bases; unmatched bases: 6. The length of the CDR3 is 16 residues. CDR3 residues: CASRPGTSGAYNEQFF. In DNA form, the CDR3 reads TGTGCCAGCAGGCCCGGGACTAGCGGGGCATACAATGAGCAGTTCTTC.

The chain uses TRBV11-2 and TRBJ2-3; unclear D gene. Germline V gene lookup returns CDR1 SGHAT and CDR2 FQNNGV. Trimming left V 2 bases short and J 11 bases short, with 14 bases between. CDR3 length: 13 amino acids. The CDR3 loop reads CASSLRTPLGQYF. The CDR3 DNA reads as TGTGCCAGCAGCTTACGAACCCCCTTGGGGCAGTATTTT.

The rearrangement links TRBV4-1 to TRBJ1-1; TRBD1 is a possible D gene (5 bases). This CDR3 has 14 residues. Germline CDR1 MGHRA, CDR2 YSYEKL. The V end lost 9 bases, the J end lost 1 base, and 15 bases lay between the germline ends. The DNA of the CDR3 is TGCGCCAGTGGGGCCTTCGAACCGAACACTGAAGCTTTCTTT. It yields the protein CASGAFEPNTEAFF.

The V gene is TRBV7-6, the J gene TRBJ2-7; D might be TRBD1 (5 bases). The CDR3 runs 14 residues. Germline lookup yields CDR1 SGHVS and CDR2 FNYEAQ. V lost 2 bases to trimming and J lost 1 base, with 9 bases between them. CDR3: CASSLTDSSYEQYF. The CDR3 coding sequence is TGTGCCAGCAGCTTAACCGACAGTTCCTACGAGCAGTACTTC.

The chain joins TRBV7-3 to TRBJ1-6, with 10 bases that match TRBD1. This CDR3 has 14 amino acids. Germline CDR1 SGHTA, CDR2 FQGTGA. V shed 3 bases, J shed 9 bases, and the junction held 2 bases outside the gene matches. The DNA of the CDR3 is TGTGCCAGCAGCTTGACAGGGGGCCGTTCACCCCTCCACTTT. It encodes CASSLTGGRSPLHF. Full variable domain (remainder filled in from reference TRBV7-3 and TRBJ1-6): GAGVSQTPSNKVTEKGKYVELRCDPISGHTALYWYRQSLGQGPEFLIYFQGTGAADDSGLPNDRFFAVRPEGSVSTLKIQRTERGDSAVYLCASSLTGGRSPLHFGNGTRLTVT.

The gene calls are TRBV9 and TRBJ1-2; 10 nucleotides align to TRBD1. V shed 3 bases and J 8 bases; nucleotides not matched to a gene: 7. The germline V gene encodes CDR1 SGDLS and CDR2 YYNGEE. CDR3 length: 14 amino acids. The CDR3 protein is CASSGQGARDGYTF. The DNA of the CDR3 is TGTGCCAGCAGCGGACAGGGGGCGAGAGACGGCTACACCTTC. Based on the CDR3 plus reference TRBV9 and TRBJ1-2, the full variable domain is DSGVTQTPKHLITATGQRVTLRCSPRSGDLSVYWYQQSLDQGLQFLIQYYNGEERAKGNILERFSAQQFPDLHSELNLSSLELGDSALYFCASSGQGARDGYTFGSGTRLTVV.

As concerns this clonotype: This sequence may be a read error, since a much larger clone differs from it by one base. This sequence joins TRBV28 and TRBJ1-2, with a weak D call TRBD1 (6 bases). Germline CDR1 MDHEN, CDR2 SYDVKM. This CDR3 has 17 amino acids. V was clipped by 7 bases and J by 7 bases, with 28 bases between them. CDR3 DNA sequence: TGTGCCAGCACCATTCCGCGGGCGGACAGTAACTTCTGTGGCTACACCTTC. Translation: CASTIPRADSNFCGYTF.

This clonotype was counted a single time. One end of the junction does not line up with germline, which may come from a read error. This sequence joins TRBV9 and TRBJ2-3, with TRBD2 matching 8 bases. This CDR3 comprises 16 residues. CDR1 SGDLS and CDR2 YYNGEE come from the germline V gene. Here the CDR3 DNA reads TGTGCCTGCAGCTCACCCTCGGGGGGGGAGGCAGATACGCAGTATTTT. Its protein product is CACSSPSGGEADTQYF.

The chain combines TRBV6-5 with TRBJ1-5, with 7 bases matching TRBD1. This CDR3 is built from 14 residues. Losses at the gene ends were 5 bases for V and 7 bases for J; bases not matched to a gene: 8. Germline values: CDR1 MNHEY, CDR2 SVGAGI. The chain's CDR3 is CASSRTGTCQPQHF. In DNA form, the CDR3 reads TGTGCCAGCAGTCGGACAGGAACGTGCCAGCCCCAGCATTTT.

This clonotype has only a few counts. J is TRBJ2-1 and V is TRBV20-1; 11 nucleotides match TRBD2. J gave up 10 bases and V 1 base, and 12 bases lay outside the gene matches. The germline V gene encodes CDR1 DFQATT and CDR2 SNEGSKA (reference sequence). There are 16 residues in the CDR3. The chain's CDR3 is CSARGFGSGGAREQFF. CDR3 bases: TGCAGTGCTAGAGGATTTGGTAGCGGGGGGGCGCGGGAGCAGTTCTTC.

Written as DNA, the CDR3 is TGTGCCAGCAGTCCCCCGGGGGGCCCGTACAATGAGCAGTTCTTC. Translated, it gives CASSPPGGPYNEQFF. The rearrangement links TRBV6-5 to TRBJ2-1; tentatively, D is TRBD2 (7 bases). CDR1 is MNHEY and CDR2 is SVGAGI in the germline V gene. CDR3 length equals 15 residues. V was trimmed by 5 bases and J by 4 bases, leaving 15 bases between them.

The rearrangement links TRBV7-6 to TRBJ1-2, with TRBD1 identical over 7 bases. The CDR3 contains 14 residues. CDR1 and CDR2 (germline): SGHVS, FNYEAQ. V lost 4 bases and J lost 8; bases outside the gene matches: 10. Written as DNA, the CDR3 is TGTGCCAGCAGCTCACTTACGACAGGGAACGGCTACACCTTC. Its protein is CASSSLTTGNGYTF.